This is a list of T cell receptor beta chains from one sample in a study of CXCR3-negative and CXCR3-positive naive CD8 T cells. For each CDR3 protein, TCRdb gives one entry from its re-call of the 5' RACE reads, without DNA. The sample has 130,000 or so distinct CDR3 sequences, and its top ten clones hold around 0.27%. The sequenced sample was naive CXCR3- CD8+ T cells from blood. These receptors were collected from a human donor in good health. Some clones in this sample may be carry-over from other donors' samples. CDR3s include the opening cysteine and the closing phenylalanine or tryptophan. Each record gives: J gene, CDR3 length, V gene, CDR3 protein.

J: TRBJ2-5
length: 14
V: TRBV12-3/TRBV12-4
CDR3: CASSAPGRKETQYF

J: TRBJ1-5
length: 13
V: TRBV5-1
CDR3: CASSPGQDQPQHF

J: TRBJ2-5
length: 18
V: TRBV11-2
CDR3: CASSLGVAGGPTWETQYF

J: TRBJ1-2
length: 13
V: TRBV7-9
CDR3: CASSLQDYYGYTF

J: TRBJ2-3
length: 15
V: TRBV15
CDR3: CATSRSGGPTDTQYF

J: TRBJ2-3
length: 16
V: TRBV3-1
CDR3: CASSQGAGGSTDTQYF

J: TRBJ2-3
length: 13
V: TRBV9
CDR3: CASSVGASGELYF

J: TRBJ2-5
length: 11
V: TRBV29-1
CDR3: CSVHRVETQYF

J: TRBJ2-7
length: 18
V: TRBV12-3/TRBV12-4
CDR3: CASSLVLALPGRNYEQYF

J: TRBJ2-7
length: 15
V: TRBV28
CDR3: CASSPLAGSSTVQYF

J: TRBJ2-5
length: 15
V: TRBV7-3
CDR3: CASSLSGRAGETQYF

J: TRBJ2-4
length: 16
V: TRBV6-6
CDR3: CASSYRGGQGSDIQYF

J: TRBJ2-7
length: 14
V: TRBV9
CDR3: CDSSVGTLGYEQYF

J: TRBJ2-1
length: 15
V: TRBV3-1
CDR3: CASSQGGGGYNEQFF

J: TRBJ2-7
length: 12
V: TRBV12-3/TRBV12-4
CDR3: CASSGTGDEQYF

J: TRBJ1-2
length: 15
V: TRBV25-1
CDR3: CASSVPGQGLGGYTF

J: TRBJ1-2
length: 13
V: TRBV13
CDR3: CASSPQGIGGYTF

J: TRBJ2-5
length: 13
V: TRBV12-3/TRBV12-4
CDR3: CASSQEGQDERYF

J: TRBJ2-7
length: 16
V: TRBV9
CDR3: CASSVADRGMWNEQYF

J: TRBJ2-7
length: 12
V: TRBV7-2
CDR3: CASSLAFREQYF

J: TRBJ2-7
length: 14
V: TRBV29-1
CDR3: CSVERRGDSYEQYF

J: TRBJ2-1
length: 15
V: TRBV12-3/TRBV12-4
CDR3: CASSSLGDIGNEQFF